One sample yielded the 25 T cell receptor beta chains listed below, sequenced in a study of post-analysis software for immune sequencing data. Study-level findings and limits: Five TRBV segments, TRBV5-6, TRBV5-1 and TRBV20-1 among them, were found more frequent in patients than controls.

No antigens are known for them. Researchers reported that TCR beta cDNA libraries carried unique molecular identifiers. TCRdb recomputed calls from the PCR reads with MiXCR, one row per CDR3 protein. The sample holds about 430,000 distinct CDR3 sequences, less than 40% seen once. Sequencing was performed on blood. All receptors derive from a girl aged 2 to 10 with multiple sclerosis.

The V gene is TRBV3-1, the J gene TRBJ1-2; D unclear. V lost 4 bases and J 4 bases, leaving 10 bases between the germline ends. Per the germline V gene, CDR1 is LGHDT and CDR2 is YNNKEL (reference sequence). This CDR3 spans 13 amino acids. CDR3 region: CASSPSTPYGYTF. The CDR3 nucleotides are TGTGCCAGCAGCCCGTCGACACCCTATGGCTACACCTTC.

This chain links TRBV2 with TRBJ1-6; no reliable D call. The CDR3 has 15 amino acids. Deletions cut 7 bases from V and 0 bases from J, with 10 bases between. Germline loops: CDR1 SNHLY, CDR2 FYNNEI. In nucleotides, the CDR3 is TGTGCCAGCAACGGGGAGAGCTCCTATAATTCACCCCTCCACTTT. Residues: CASNGESSYNSPLHF. Full variable domain (rest looked up from reference TRBV2 and TRBJ1-6): EPEVTQTPSHQVTQMGQEVILRCVPISNHLYFYWYRQILGQKVEFLVSFYNNEISEKSEIFDDQFSVERPDGSNFTLKIRSTKLEDSAMYFCASNGESSYNSPLHFGNGTRLTVT.

This clonotype came up a few times. The rearrangement uses TRBV4-1 and TRBJ1-2; maybe TRBD1 (5 bases). Trimming took off 0 bases at V and 3 bases at J, with 14 bases between the two ends. The CDR3 has 16 residues. CDR1 MGHRA and CDR2 YSYEKL come from the germline V gene. CDR3 sequence (DNA): TGCGCCAGCAGCCAAGATGACAGTCTAACTTACTATGGCTACACCTTC. Translation gives CASSQDDSLTYYGYTF.

The gene calls are TRBV10-3 and TRBJ2-7; no clear D gene. Gene TRBJ2-5 matches the end of the DNA better, so the J call may be wrong. Germline V gene sequence: CDR1 ENHRY, CDR2 SYGVKD. CDR3 length: 18 residues. CDR3 region: CAISEVFQPIFLKETQYF. In DNA form, the CDR3 reads TGTGCCATCAGTGAGGTCTTCCAACCGATTTTCCTAAAAGAGACCCAGTACTTC.

This clonotype was seen a handful of times. This chain joins TRBV6-2 or TRBV6-3 and TRBJ2-7; D possibly corresponds to TRBD2 (5 bases). The germline V and J ends were trimmed by 6 bases and 1 base, with 16 bases remaining between them. Germline lookup yields CDR1 MNHEY and CDR2 SVGEGT. This CDR3 is built from 15 residues. The CDR3 sequence is CASSSSGVVSYEQYF. DNA of the CDR3: TGTGCCAGCAGCTCCTCCGGGGTGGTGTCCTACGAGCAGTACTTC.

This clonotype was picked up a small number of times. This rearrangement joins TRBV5-1 to TRBJ2-1, with D unresolved. The V gene's germline CDR1 is SGHRS and CDR2 YFSETQ. V was trimmed by 5 bases and J by 2 bases, leaving 14 bases between them. CDR3 length equals 15 residues. The CDR3 sequence is CASRDGMYAYNEQFF. The CDR3 bases are TGCGCCAGCAGGGATGGGATGTACGCCTACAATGAGCAGTTCTTC.

This clonotype appeared many times. This chain joins TRBV10-1 and TRBJ1-6; no clear D gene. CDR1 WNHNN and CDR2 SYGVQD come from the germline V gene (reference sequence). The V end was cut by 0 bases, the J end by 7 bases, with 7 bases between. This CDR3 has 14 amino acids. The CDR3 DNA is TGCGCCAGCAGTGAGTCGACGGGAAATTCACCCCTCCACTTT. It yields the protein CASSESTGNSPLHF.

Of note for this clonotype: Mismatch with germline at one junction end may stem from a read error. CDR3 nucleotide sequence: TGTGCCAGCAGCCCCGGGGGGGGCTACACTGAGCAGTTCTTC. It yields the protein CASSPGGGYTEQFF. V gene TRBV28 combines with J gene TRBJ2-1, with 8 bases matching TRBD2. This CDR3 region has 14 residues. The germline V gene has CDR1 MDHEN and CDR2 SYDVKM.

The chain employs TRBV5-1 and TRBJ1-1; the D is unclear. The CDR3 totals 14 residues. Trimming left V 1 base short and J 3 bases short, with 10 bases between. Germline V CDR1 and CDR2: SGHRS, YFSETQ. CDR3 sequence: CASSLISQDTEAFF. The CDR3 region has the DNA TGCGCCAGCAGCTTGATCAGTCAGGACACTGAAGCTTTCTTT.

At least ten counts were recorded for this clonotype. The V and J genes are TRBV10-3 and TRBJ2-1; 9 nucleotides line up with TRBD1. CDR1 ENHRY and CDR2 SYGVKD come from the germline V gene. This CDR3 has 15 amino acids. After removal of 10 bases from V and 6 bases from J, the junction contained 13 bases not matched to a gene. CDR3 DNA: TGTGCCAAGCCCAAGGGGACAGGGAATTGCAATGAGCAGTTCTTC. This sequence encodes CAKPKGTGNCNEQFF.

There are many counts of this clonotype. V gene TRBV27 combines with J gene TRBJ2-7, with 8 bases lining up with TRBD2. CDR3 length: 14 amino acids. Per germline, CDR1 MNHEY and CDR2 SMNVEV (reference sequence). V was clipped by 3 bases and J by 0 bases; unmatched bases: 1. The CDR3 bases are TGTGCCAGCAGTTTCGCGGGGGGCTCCTACGAGCAGTACTTC. It specifies CASSFAGGSYEQYF.

In its sample, this clonotype was seen a few times. This chain uses TRBV10-2 with TRBJ2-1; TRBD1 is a possible D gene (6 bases). Trimming removed 5 bases from V and 10 bases from J, with 9 bases in between. This CDR3 has 11 residues. In germline, CDR1 is WSHSY, CDR2 SAAADI. CDR3 sequence reads: CASSYGQEQFF. The CDR3 DNA is TGCGCCAGCAGTTACGGACAGGAGCAGTTCTTC.

This clonotype was found a few times. The CDR3 region is CASSNTGAVYGYTF. The CDR3 DNA follows: TGTGCCAGCTCAAATACAGGGGCAGTGTATGGCTACACCTTC. The chain links TRBV18 to TRBJ1-2; 7 bases line up with TRBD1. Per the germline V gene, CDR1 is KGHSH and CDR2 is LQKENI. The CDR3 runs to 14 residues. Trimming at V came to 5 bases and at J to 5 bases, leaving 8 bases not matched to a gene.

This rearrangement joins TRBV20-1 to TRBJ2-3; TRBD2 matches 7 bases. CDR1 is DFQATT, CDR2 SNEGSKA, per germline (reference sequence). Trimming took 0 bases from V and 5 from J; bases not matched to a gene: 8. The CDR3 has 15 amino acids. The DNA of the CDR3 is TGCAGTGCTAGAGATTTGGCGGGGGTGGGAGATACGCAGTATTTT. It codes for CSARDLAGVGDTQYF.

The chain has TRBV18 and TRBJ2-7; no clear D. The V gene lost 0 bases and the J gene lost 8 bases, with 11 bases spanning the gap. There are 13 residues in the CDR3. Germline CDR1 is KGHSH and CDR2 is LQKENI. The CDR3 bases are TGTGCCAGCTCACCACCGGGCAGATTGCAGCAGTACTTC. This sequence encodes CASSPPGRLQQYF.

The chain combines TRBV29-1 with TRBJ2-1, with TRBD1 as a possible D gene (6 bases). The CDR3 covers 14 residues. Trimming pared 4 bases from V and 5 bases from J, leaving 15 bases between. Looked up from germline, CDR1 is SQVTM and CDR2 is ANQGSEA. Here the CDR3 DNA reads TGCAGCGTTGCCCCCCGACAGGCCAACAATGAGCAGTTCTTC. As protein: CSVAPRQANNEQFF.

Turning to this clonotype: Germline is not matched at one junction end, which may reflect a read error. The chain couples TRBV7-2 to TRBJ1-2; D unresolved. Germline V lookup: CDR1 SGHTA, CDR2 FQGNSA. CDR3 length: 14 amino acids. Here the CDR3 DNA reads TGTGCCAGCAGCTTATTAGTAGGGAACTATGGCGACACCTTC. This encodes CASSLLVGNYGDTF.

J is TRBJ2-1 and V is TRBV3-1; tentatively, D is TRBD2 (7 bases). Germline values: CDR1 LGHDT, CDR2 YNNKEL (reference sequence). V was clipped by 2 bases and J by 3 bases, with 14 bases between them. The CDR3 length is 16 residues. The CDR3 loop reads CASSQRRGGYYNEQFF. CDR3 DNA: TGTGCCAGCAGCCAACGAAGGGGGGGCTACTACAATGAGCAGTTCTTC.

The V and J genes are TRBV5-1 and TRBJ1-2, with D perhaps TRBD1 (6 bases). Germline-derived CDR1 and CDR2 are SGHRS and YFSETQ. This CDR3 is 13 amino acids long. V lost 1 base, J lost 4 bases, and 8 bases lay in between. CDR3 sequence reads: CASSLQDSYGYTF. CDR3 DNA sequence: TGCGCCAGCAGCTTGCAGGACAGCTATGGCTACACCTTC.

The chain combines TRBV3-1 with TRBJ2-1; possibly TRBD1 or TRBD2 for D (5 bases each). From germline, CDR1 is LGHDT and CDR2 YNNKEL (reference sequence). This CDR3 has 14 amino acids. Trimming cost V 0 bases and J 15 bases, with 18 bases left between them. The CDR3 DNA reads as TGTGCCAGCAGCCAAGAGGGAAGCGTGGGACCCCCGTTCTTC. Encoded protein: CASSQEGSVGPPFF.

J is TRBJ2-3 and V is TRBV29-1; D might be TRBD1 or TRBD2, each matching 6 bases. Germline V gene sequence: CDR1 SQVTM, CDR2 ANQGSEA. This CDR3 spans 12 amino acids. V lost 7 bases to trimming and J lost 4 bases, with 12 bases between them. The CDR3 loop is CSGRGGPDTQYF. DNA of the CDR3: TGCAGCGGAAGAGGGGGGCCAGATACGCAGTATTTT.

This clonotype has more than one count but fewer than ten. This chain uses TRBV29-1 with TRBJ2-5; maybe TRBD2 (5 bases). The CDR3 covers 13 residues. Germline V gene sequence: CDR1 SQVTM, CDR2 ANQGSEA. Trimming took 3 bases from V and 5 from J, leaving 13 bases between them. In DNA, the CDR3 is TGCAGCGTTGATTCGGGGTCGGGGGAGACCCAGTACTTC. This translates into CSVDSGSGETQYF. Combining the CDR3 with reference TRBV29-1 and TRBJ2-5 gives the whole variable domain SAVISQKPSRDICQRGTSLTIQCQVDSQVTMMFWYRQQPGQSLTLIATANQGSEATYESGFVIDKFPISRPNLTFSTLTVSNMSPEDSSIYLCSVDSGSGETQYFGPGTRLLVL.

This clonotype was counted between two and nine times. This chain uses TRBV4-1 with TRBJ1-2; D is possibly TRBD1 (5 bases). Per germline, CDR1 MGHRA and CDR2 YSYEKL. There are 13 residues in the CDR3. The V end lost 6 bases, the J end lost 4 bases, and 12 bases lay between the germline ends. The CDR3 spells CASSSSTVYGYTF. The CDR3 region has the DNA TGCGCCAGCAGTTCCTCGACAGTCTATGGCTACACCTTC.

V and J are TRBV28 and TRBJ1-1, with D unresolved. The CDR3 runs to 14 residues. The V and J ends lost 5 bases and 1 base respectively, with 11 bases between them. CDR1 is MDHEN, CDR2 SYDVKM, per germline. CDR3 amino acids: CASSLWTPNTEAFF. In nucleotides, the CDR3 is TGTGCCAGCAGTCTCTGGACGCCGAACACTGAAGCTTTCTTT.

The gene calls are TRBV28 and TRBJ1-2; D might be TRBD1 (6 bases). V was cut by 5 bases and J by 3 bases, with 16 bases left in between. The CDR3 has 15 residues. Per germline, CDR1 MDHEN and CDR2 SYDVKM. The CDR3 is CASSDPGGGDYGYTF. As DNA, the CDR3 is TGTGCCAGCAGTGACCCCGGGGGGGGCGACTATGGCTACACCTTC.